This T cell receptor beta chain was retrieved from a study of OX40 agonist ivuxolimab in advanced cancers. Study-wide context: Intravenous ivuxolimab at 0.01 to 10 mg/kg was given to patients every 2 weeks.

Repertoires were generated with immunoSEQ multiplex PCR, while TCRdb's copy carries only in-frame clones and drops some. The table lists about 110,000 clones, approximately 90% of them singletons. The CDR3 contains 15 residues. The germline V gene encodes CDR1 SEHNR and CDR2 FQNEAQ (reference sequence). Trimming took 5 bases from V and 1 from J; bases not matched to a gene: 7. The sequencing used CD4+ or CD8+ T cells sorted from blood, collected in a trial of the OX40 agonist ivuxolimab. V usage is TRBV7-9 and J usage is TRBJ1-1, with 7 bases aligning to TRBD1. This TCR was recovered from an adult with an advanced solid tumor such as melanoma, head and neck, liver or kidney cancer. In DNA, the CDR3 is TGTGCCAGCAGCCCCTGGACAGGCACGAACACTGAAGCTTTCTTT. It encodes CASSPWTGTNTEAFF.